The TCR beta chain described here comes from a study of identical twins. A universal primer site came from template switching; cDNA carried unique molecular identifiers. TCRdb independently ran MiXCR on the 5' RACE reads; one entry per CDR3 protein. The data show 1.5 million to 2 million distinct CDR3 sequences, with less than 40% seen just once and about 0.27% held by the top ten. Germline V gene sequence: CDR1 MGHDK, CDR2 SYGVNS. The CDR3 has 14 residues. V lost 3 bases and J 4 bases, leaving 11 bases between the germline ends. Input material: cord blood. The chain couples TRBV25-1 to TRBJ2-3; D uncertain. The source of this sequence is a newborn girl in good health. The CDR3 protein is CASSDAASADTQYF. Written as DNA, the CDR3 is TGTGCCAGCAGTGACGCGGCGAGCGCAGATACGCAGTATTTT. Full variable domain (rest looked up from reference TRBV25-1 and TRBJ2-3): EADIYQTPRYLVIGTGKKITLECSQTMGHDKMYWYQQDPGMELHLIHYSYGVNSTEKGDLSSESTVSRIRTEHFPLTLESARPSHTSQYLCASSDAASADTQYFGPGTRLTVL.